Listed here are 27 T cell receptor beta chains from one sample, sequenced in a study of blood T cell repertoires in COVID-19. Sequenced by immunoSEQ multiplex PCR; TCRdb stores in-frame clones only, minus some. The repertoire includes about 90,000 clones, about 87% of them detected once, and over 0.35% sits in the top ten. Sample: peripheral blood. The receptors here all came from a man aged 60-69 years with acute or convalescent COVID-19.

The rearrangement uses TRBV21-1 and TRBJ2-3; TRBD2, as called in the table, went unchecked against the DNA. TRBV21-1 corresponds to a pseudogene. This CDR3 has 16 residues. In nucleotides, the CDR3 is TGTGCCAGCAGCAAACCTGGGACTAGCGGGAGGGATACGCAGTATTTT. Encoded protein: CASSKPGTSGRDTQYF.

The V call is TRBV7-3, the J call TRBJ2-1, with TRBD2 matching over 7 bases. V shed 5 bases and J 5 bases; nucleotides not matched to a gene: 3. The CDR3 has 13 residues. Germline V CDR1 and CDR2: SGHTA, FQGTGA. The CDR3 is CASSPLADNEQFF. The CDR3 region has the DNA TGTGCCAGCAGCCCTCTAGCGGACAATGAGCAGTTCTTC.

This sequence joins TRBV27 and TRBJ2-4, with 7 bases fitting TRBD2. Germline CDR1 is MNHEY and CDR2 is SMNVEV (reference sequence). This CDR3 is 16 amino acids long. V shed 6 bases and J 9 bases; nucleotides not matched to a gene: 17. In DNA form, the CDR3 reads TGTGCCAGCAGCCAAGTCAGTTCAGGGACGGGAGGCATTCAGTACTTC. The encoded protein is CASSQVSSGTGGIQYF.

The chain combines TRBV5-1 with TRBJ2-7, with D possibly being TRBD2 (5 bases). The length of the CDR3 is 12 residues. With 1 base removed from V and 5 bases from J, the gap between germline ends came to 7 bases. CDR1 and CDR2 from the germline V gene are SGHRS and YFSETQ. The CDR3 DNA sequence: TGCGCCAGCAGCTTGTCCGGGGACGAGCAGTACTTC. This gives the protein CASSLSGDEQYF.

The J gene is TRBJ1-2, the V gene TRBV29-1; 10 bases map to TRBD1. The CDR3 totals 16 residues. Germline lookup yields CDR1 SQVTM and CDR2 ANQGSEA. J lost 6 bases, V lost 1 base, and 11 bases had no gene match. The CDR3 region is CSVEGTTGGVGNGYTF. Written as DNA, the CDR3 is TGCAGCGTTGAAGGAACGACAGGGGGCGTTGGTAATGGCTACACCTTC.

CDR3 coding DNA: TGTGCCAGCAGCTTAGGAGGAGGACAGACCACTGAAGCTTTCTTT. It codes for CASSLGGGQTTEAFF. V is TRBV7-9 and J is TRBJ1-1; TRBD1 is a possible D gene (6 bases). Germline loops: CDR1 SEHNR, CDR2 FQNEAQ (reference sequence). CDR3 length: 15 amino acids. V was pared by 1 base and J by 4 bases, with 13 bases between.

The CDR3 DNA reads as TGTGCCAGCAGCCCCCTCGCGTTAAGCTCCTACGAGCAGTACTTC. This encodes CASSPLALSSYEQYF. The V gene is TRBV11-2, the J gene TRBJ2-7; D gene uncertain. CDR1 is SGHAT, CDR2 FQNNGV, per germline. This CDR3 spans 15 amino acids. V lost 5 bases and J lost 0, with 14 bases in between.

The chain recombines TRBV5-8 with TRBJ1-1, with TRBD1 matching 8 bases. CDR1 is SGHTS and CDR2 is YDEGEE in the germline V gene. The trim removed 4 bases at V and 4 bases at J, leaving 9 bases unmatched. This CDR3 is built from 15 residues. CDR3 nucleotide sequence: TGTGCCAGCAGCAGTCGGACAGGGAGGCCCACTGAAGCTTTCTTT. It yields the protein CASSSRTGRPTEAFF.

The rearrangement uses TRBV18 and TRBJ1-5, with 7 bases that match TRBD1. V lost 2 bases to trimming and J lost 2 bases; unmatched junction nucleotides: 3. The CDR3 length is 15 residues. Germline CDR1 KGHSH, CDR2 LQKENI. The CDR3 sequence: CASSPTGEGNQPQHF. Here the CDR3 DNA reads TGTGCCAGCTCACCAACAGGGGAGGGCAATCAGCCCCAGCATTTT.

The chain has TRBV19 and TRBJ1-2; perhaps TRBD1 as D (5 bases). V was trimmed by 6 bases and J by 1 base, leaving 9 bases between them. This CDR3 comprises 13 residues. The germline CDR1 and CDR2 sequences are LNHDA and SQIVND (reference sequence). The CDR3 nucleotides read TGTGCCAGTAGCTCAGGGATTAACTATGGCTACACCTTC. Translating gives CASSSGINYGYTF.

The J gene is TRBJ2-6, the V gene TRBV28, with a weak D call TRBD1 (5 bases). There are 17 residues in the CDR3. V gave up 3 bases and J gave up 2 bases, with 14 bases separating them. Germline V gene lookup returns CDR1 MDHEN and CDR2 SYDVKM. In DNA, the CDR3 is TGTGCCAGCAGTTTTCAGGGAAATCTTGCTGGGGCCAACGTCCTGACTTTC. Translating it yields CASSFQGNLAGANVLTF.

Note on this clone: Distinct nucleotide sequences in the sample also encode this CDR3. CDR3 sequence reads: CASSVAGTDTQYF. In nucleotides, the CDR3 is TGTGCCAGCAGCGTAGCGGGGACAGATACGCAGTATTTT. V is TRBV9 and J is TRBJ2-3; D might be TRBD2 (5 bases). Germline V gene sequence: CDR1 SGDLS, CDR2 YYNGEE. The ends were cut back, 0 bases at V and 3 bases at J, with 5 bases in the middle. The CDR3 runs 13 residues. Together with reference TRBV9 and TRBJ2-3, the CDR3 gives the full variable domain: DSGVTQTPKHLITATGQRVTLRCSPRSGDLSVYWYQQSLDQGLQFLIQYYNGEERAKGNILERFSAQQFPDLHSELNLSSLELGDSALYFCASSVAGTDTQYFGPGTRLTVL.

The rearrangement joins TRBV2 to TRBJ1-2; 10 nucleotides align to TRBD1. The CDR3 has 14 residues. CDR1 and CDR2 (germline): SNHLY, FYNNEI. V shed 5 bases, J shed 4 bases, and the junction held 4 bases outside the gene matches. The CDR3 coding sequence is TGTGCCAGCAGTCTGACAGGGGGCGGCTATGGCTACACCTTC. The encoded protein is CASSLTGGGYGYTF.

The chain has TRBV19 and TRBJ1-3; D not resolved. Germline V gene lookup returns CDR1 LNHDA and CDR2 SQIVND (reference sequence). The V end was cut by 4 bases, the J end by 1 base, with 14 bases between. There are 16 residues in the CDR3. The CDR3 region has the DNA TGTGCCAGTAGTACTCGGTTCGCCCCTTCTGGAAACACCATATATTTT. The encoded protein is CASSTRFAPSGNTIYF. The full variable domain, completed using reference TRBV19 and TRBJ1-3, is DGGITQSPKYLFRKEGQNVTLSCEQNLNHDAMYWYRQDPGQGLRLIYYSQIVNDFQKGDIAEGYSVSREKKESFPLTVTSAQKNPTAFYLCASSTRFAPSGNTIYFGEGSWLTVV.

This clone is a singleton in its sample. The genes are TRBV7-3 and TRBJ2-1; D gene uncertain. Germline V gene lookup returns CDR1 SGHTA and CDR2 FQGTGA. The germline V and J ends were trimmed by 0 bases and 8 bases, with 8 bases remaining between them. This CDR3 has 13 amino acids. The CDR3 DNA sequence: TGTGCCAGCAGCTTAACATTACTCTATGAGCAGTTCTTC. Amino acid sequence: CASSLTLLYEQFF.

The genes are TRBV9 and TRBJ2-2; D remains unclear. Germline CDR1 is SGDLS and CDR2 is YYNGEE. V was cut by 3 bases and J by 3 bases, with 6 bases left in between. The CDR3 length is 13 residues. The CDR3 nucleotides read TGTGCCAGCAGCGCGACTTACACCGGGGAGCTGTTTTTT. It specifies CASSATYTGELFF.

The V gene is TRBV11-1, the J gene TRBJ2-3; 8 bases map to TRBD1. This CDR3 contains 14 residues. Germline lookup yields CDR1 SGHAT and CDR2 FQDESV (reference sequence). The V and J ends lost 5 bases and 5 bases, in that order; junction bases with no gene match: 6. CDR3 sequence (DNA): TGTGCCAGCAGCAACCGACAGGGGATAGATACGCAGTATTTT. Its protein product is CASSNRQGIDTQYF.

This sequence joins TRBV27 and TRBJ2-7; D possibly corresponds to TRBD2 (5 bases). Germline lookup yields CDR1 MNHEY and CDR2 SMNVEV (reference sequence). Trimming left V 0 bases short and J 3 bases short, with 9 bases between. There are 14 residues in the CDR3. CDR3 sequence: CASSLSGDYYEQYF. The CDR3 DNA is TGTGCCAGCAGTTTATCCGGGGATTACTACGAGCAGTACTTC.

The J gene is TRBJ1-5, the V gene TRBV30; D is uncertain. The CDR3 is 13 residues long. Per the germline V gene, CDR1 is GTSNPN and CDR2 is SVGIG (reference sequence). V was cut by 2 bases and J by 2 bases, with 7 bases left in between. CDR3 sequence (DNA): TGTGCCTGGAGTAACCAGGGCAATCAGCCCCAGCATTTT. Encoded protein: CAWSNQGNQPQHF.

This clone has a handful of counts. The J gene is TRBJ1-2, the V gene TRBV6-1, with 8 bases lining up with TRBD1. The CDR3 length is 15 residues. V trimming: 2 bases; J trimming: 8 bases; junction bases outside the gene matches: 10. Germline lookup yields CDR1 MNHNS and CDR2 SASEGT. CDR3 sequence: CASSERTGSGVGYTF. The CDR3 DNA is TGTGCCAGCAGTGAAAGGACAGGGAGTGGTGTGGGCTACACCTTC.

The chain is built from TRBV6-5 and TRBJ2-7; TRBD2 matches 7 bases. With V trimmed by 10 bases and J by 2 bases, 11 bases remained unmatched. CDR1 MNHEY and CDR2 SVGAGI come from the germline V gene. This CDR3 has 14 amino acids. CDR3 in amino acids: CATEGRGIAYEQYF. The CDR3, as DNA: TGTGCCACCGAAGGGAGGGGAATTGCCTACGAGCAGTACTTC.

The CDR3, as DNA: TGTGCCAGCAGTCCAATGAGCGATGAGCAGTTCTTC. Translation gives CASSPMSDEQFF. The chain joins TRBV12-3 or TRBV12-4 to TRBJ2-1; D not certain. This CDR3 is 12 amino acids long. V dropped 5 bases and J dropped 8 bases, with 10 bases sitting between them.

There are a few counts of this clone. The J gene is TRBJ1-2, the V gene TRBV6-1; possible D gene TRBD1, 5 bases. Germline V gives CDR1 MNHNS, CDR2 SASEGT. V was trimmed by 4 bases and J by 5 bases, leaving 20 bases between them. The CDR3 length is 16 residues. This CDR3 is CASSVRAKDRLYGYTF. CDR3 nucleotides: TGTGCCAGCAGTGTGCGAGCAAAAGACAGACTTTATGGCTACACCTTC.

The chain couples TRBV29-1 to TRBJ1-1; D is uncertain. The germline V gene has CDR1 SQVTM and CDR2 ANQGSEA. The CDR3 is 10 amino acids. V lost 4 bases and J 7 bases, leaving 7 bases between the germline ends. The CDR3 reads CSVGGVEAFF. The CDR3 nucleotides are TGCAGCGTTGGCGGAGTTGAAGCTTTCTTT.

This clone was detected a few times. The chain joins TRBV10-3 to TRBJ1-1; D is ambiguous. The germline V gene has CDR1 ENHRY and CDR2 SYGVKD. The CDR3 extends over 14 amino acids. Deletions cut 4 bases from V and 0 bases from J, with 9 bases between. CDR3 amino acids: CAISGLSMNTEAFF. CDR3 in DNA: TGTGCCATCAGTGGACTAAGCATGAACACTGAAGCTTTCTTT.

A few counts support this clone. The V and J genes are TRBV5-4 and TRBJ2-7; 13 bases match TRBD2. Germline V gene sequence: CDR1 SGHNT, CDR2 YYREEE (reference sequence). V shed 4 bases, J shed 6 bases, and the junction held 7 bases outside the gene matches. The CDR3 spans 15 residues. The chain's CDR3 is CASSPSTSGGSEQYF. The CDR3 nucleotides read TGTGCCAGCAGCCCATCGACTAGCGGGGGGAGCGAGCAGTACTTC.

V and J are TRBV2 and TRBJ2-3; 9 bases align to TRBD2. Germline-derived CDR1 and CDR2 are SNHLY and FYNNEI. The CDR3 has 14 residues. The V segment lost 5 bases and the J segment 3 bases; nucleotides outside the gene matches: 3. The CDR3 nucleotides read TGTGCCAGCAGTCTAGCGGGGAGGACAGATACGCAGTATTTT. Its translation is CASSLAGRTDTQYF.